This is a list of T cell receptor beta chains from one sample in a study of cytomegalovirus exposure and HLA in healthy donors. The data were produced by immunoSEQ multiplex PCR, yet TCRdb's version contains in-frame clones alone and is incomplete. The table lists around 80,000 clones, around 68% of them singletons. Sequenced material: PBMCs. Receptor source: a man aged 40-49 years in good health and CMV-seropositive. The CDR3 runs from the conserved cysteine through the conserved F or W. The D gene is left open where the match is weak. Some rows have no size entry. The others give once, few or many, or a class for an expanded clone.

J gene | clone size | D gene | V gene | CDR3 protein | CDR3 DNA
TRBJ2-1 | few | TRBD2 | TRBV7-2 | CASESSGLAFNEQFF | TGTGCCAGCGAGAGCTCGGGACTAGCTTTTAATGAGCAGTTCTTC
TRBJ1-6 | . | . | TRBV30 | CAWSVGADNSPLHF | TGTGCCTGGAGTGTAGGAGCGGATAATTCACCCCTCCACTTT
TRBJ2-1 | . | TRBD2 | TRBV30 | CAWNPKGLAGGNSLFF | TGTGCCTGGAACCCAAAGGGACTAGCGGGGGGCAACAGCTTGTTCTTC
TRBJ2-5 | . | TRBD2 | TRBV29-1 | CSVPGTSNVEGTQYF | TGCAGTGTACCCGGGACTAGCAATGTCGAGGGTACCCAGTACTTC
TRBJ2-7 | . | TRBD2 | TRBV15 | CATSRPTGTSGIYEQYF | TGTGCCACCAGCAGACCTACTGGGACTAGCGGGATCTACGAGCAGTACTTC
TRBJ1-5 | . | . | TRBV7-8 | CASSFSATNQPQHF | TGTGCCAGCAGCTTTAGTGCTACTAATCAGCCCCAGCATTTT
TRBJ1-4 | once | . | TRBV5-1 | CASSLVSRVSSTNEKLFF | TGCGCCAGCAGCTTGGTGTCCAGGGTATCTTCGACTAATGAAAAACTGTTTTTT
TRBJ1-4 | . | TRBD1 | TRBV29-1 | CSATGTGKEKLFF | TGCAGCGCAACCGGGACAGGGAAAGAAAAACTGTTTTTT
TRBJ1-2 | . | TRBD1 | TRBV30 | CAWTLPGTALNYGYTF | TGTGCCTGGACCCTACCCGGGACAGCCTTAAACTATGGCTACACCTTC
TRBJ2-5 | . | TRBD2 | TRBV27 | CASSLSGLAGAWETQYF | TGTGCCAGCAGTTTATCGGGACTAGCGGGAGCTTGGGAGACCCAGTACTTC
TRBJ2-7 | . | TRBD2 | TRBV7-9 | CASSLQAGATSYEQYF | TGTGCCAGCAGCCTTCAAGCGGGGGCCACCTCCTACGAGCAGTACTTC
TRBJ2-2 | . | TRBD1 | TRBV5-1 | CASSTGTPNTGELFF | TGCGCCAGCTCGACAGGGACCCCGAACACCGGGGAGCTGTTTTTT
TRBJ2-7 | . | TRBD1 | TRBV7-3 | CASSLTGGVYEQYF | TGTGCCAGCAGCTTGACAGGGGGAGTCTACGAGCAGTACTTC
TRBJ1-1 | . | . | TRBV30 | CAWTPPGGLGAFF | TGTGCCTGGACCCCTCCTGGGGGACTCGGAGCTTTCTTT
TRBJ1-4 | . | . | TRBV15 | CATSRVGGAVNEKLFF | TGTGCCACCAGCAGAGTTGGGGGGGCGGTTAATGAAAAACTGTTTTTT
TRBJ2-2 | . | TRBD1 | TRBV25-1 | CASSEWGQGARTGELFF | TGTGCCAGCAGTGAATGGGGACAGGGGGCGCGTACCGGGGAGCTGTTTTTT
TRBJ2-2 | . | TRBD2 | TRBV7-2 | CASSPSGGLIGELFF | TGTGCCAGCAGCCCCTCGGGGGGTTTAATCGGGGAGCTGTTTTTT
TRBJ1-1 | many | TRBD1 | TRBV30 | CAWSPGTENTEAFF | TGTGCCTGGAGTCCCGGGACAGAGAACACTGAAGCTTTCTTT
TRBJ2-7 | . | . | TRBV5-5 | CASSANRDPFDEQYF | TGTGCCAGCAGCGCGAACAGGGACCCCTTCGACGAGCAGTACTTC
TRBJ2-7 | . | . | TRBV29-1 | CSVYRVGGAGEQYF | TGCAGCGTATATCGTGTGGGGGGGGCGGGGGAGCAGTACTTC
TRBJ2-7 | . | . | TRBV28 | CASSAGQITYEQYF | TGTGCCAGCAGTGCGGGACAGATTACCTACGAGCAGTACTTC
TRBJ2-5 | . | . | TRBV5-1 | CASMVGRQETQYF | TGCGCCAGCATGGTAGGGAGGCAAGAGACCCAGTACTTC
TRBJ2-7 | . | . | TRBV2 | CASIGGSNYEQYF | TGTGCCAGCATTGGGGGCTCGAACTACGAGCAGTACTTC
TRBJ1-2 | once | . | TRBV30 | CAWSVRGSGYTF | TGTGCCTGGAGTGTTAGGGGTAGCGGCTACACCTTC
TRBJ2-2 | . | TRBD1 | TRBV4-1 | CASSQRDREGGELFF | TGCGCCAGCAGCCAACGGGACAGGGAGGGCGGGGAGCTGTTTTTT
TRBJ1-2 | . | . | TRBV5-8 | CASSGRRTGNYDYTF | TGTGCCAGCAGCGGACGTCGAACAGGGAACTATGACTACACCTTC
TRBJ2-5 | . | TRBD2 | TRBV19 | CASSIVTREAAETQYF | TGTGCCAGTAGTATAGTGACGCGGGAGGCCGCTGAGACCCAGTACTTC
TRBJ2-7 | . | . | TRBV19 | CASSSDSSYEQYF | TGTGCCAGTAGTTCGGACAGTTCCTACGAGCAGTACTTC
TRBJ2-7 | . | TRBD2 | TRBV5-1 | CASSLARGSPYEQYF | TGCGCCAGCAGCTTGGCTCGCGGGAGTCCCTACGAGCAGTACTTC
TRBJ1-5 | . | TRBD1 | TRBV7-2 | CASSAKQGQSQPQHF | TGTGCCAGCAGCGCAAAACAGGGACAGAGTCAGCCCCAGCATTTT
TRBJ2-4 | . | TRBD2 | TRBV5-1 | CASSSSNLAGEAKNIQYF | TGCGCCAGCAGCTCCTCTAATCTAGCGGGGGAGGCCAAAAACATTCAGTACTTC
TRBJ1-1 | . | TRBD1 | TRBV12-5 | CASGSLVGTGDVNTEAFF | TGTGCTAGTGGTTCCCTAGTAGGGACAGGGGACGTGAACACTGAAGCTTTCTTT
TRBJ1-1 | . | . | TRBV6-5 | CANSYSGGNTEAFF | TGTGCCAACAGTTACTCAGGAGGGAACACTGAAGCTTTCTTT
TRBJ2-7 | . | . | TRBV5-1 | CASSTDSTYEQYF | TGCGCCAGCAGCACCGACAGTACCTACGAGCAGTACTTC
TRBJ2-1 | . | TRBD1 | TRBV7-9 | CASSPRWDRGNEQFF | TGTGCCAGCAGCCCCAGATGGGACAGGGGGAATGAGCAGTTCTTC
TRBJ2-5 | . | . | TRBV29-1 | CSVSAGGQGETQYF | TGCAGCGTTTCCGCCGGGGGGCAGGGAGAGACCCAGTACTTC
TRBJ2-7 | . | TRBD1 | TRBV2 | CASSEGTGGVNHEQYF | TGTGCCAGCAGTGAAGGGACAGGGGGGGTGAACCACGAGCAGTACTTC
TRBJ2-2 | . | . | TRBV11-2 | CASSFGVSVGELFF | TGTGCCAGCAGCTTCGGGGTATCGGTCGGGGAGCTGTTTTTT
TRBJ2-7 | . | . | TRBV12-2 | CASRIVRGQKLSYEQYF | TGTGCAAGTCGCATTGTTCGAGGACAGAAACTCTCCTACGAGCAGTACTTC
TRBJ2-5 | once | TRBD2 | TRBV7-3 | CASSLLAGGIETQYF | TGTGCCAGCAGCCTACTAGCGGGAGGAATTGAGACCCAGTACTTC
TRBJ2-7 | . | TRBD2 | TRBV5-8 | CASSLFRGDYRGYEQYF | TGTGCCAGCAGCTTGTTTCGGGGGGATTACCGAGGCTACGAGCAGTACTTC
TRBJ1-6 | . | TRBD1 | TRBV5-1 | CASSLRTPQGAGSPLHF | TGCGCCAGCAGCTTGAGGACTCCGCAGGGGGCAGGTTCACCCCTCCACTTT
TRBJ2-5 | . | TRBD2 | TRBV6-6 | CASSYTSGIETQYF | TGTGCCAGCAGTTACACTAGCGGGATTGAGACCCAGTACTTC
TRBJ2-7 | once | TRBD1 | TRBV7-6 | CASSLAGTGTPYEQYF | TGTGCCAGCAGCTTAGCCGGGACAGGGACCCCCTACGAGCAGTACTTC
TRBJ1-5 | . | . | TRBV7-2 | CASSFYSNQPQHF | TGTGCCAGCAGCTTCTATAGCAATCAGCCCCAGCATTTT
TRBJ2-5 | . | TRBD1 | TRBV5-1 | CASQGEETQYF | TGCGCCAGCCAGGGGGAAGAGACCCAGTACTTC
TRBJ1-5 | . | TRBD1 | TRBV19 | CASRRNRDRNQPQHF | TGTGCCAGTAGACGAAACCGGGACAGAAATCAGCCCCAGCATTTT
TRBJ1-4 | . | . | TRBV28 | CASTSRVRGGGEKLFF | TGTGCCAGCACCTCGCGGGTCCGGGGAGGAGGTGAAAAACTGTTTTTT